This TCR beta chain came from a study of cytomegalovirus exposure and HLA in healthy donors listed by TCRdb under 2017. In the study overall: In an earlier analysis of approximately 640 of the donors, around 300 Gb of sequence data and some 120 million unique TCR beta sequences from roughly 190 million T cells were reported. Roughly 320 gigabases of sequencing data and around 80 million unique TCR sequences made up an early release that covered approximately 620 HLA-typed donors. Among the approximately 400 genotyped donors, around 81% belonged to the genetic ancestry cluster associated with self-reported Caucasian donors. The aim of the study was to test whether cataloging public T cell receptors could identify signatures of past pathogen exposure. The study profiled the T cell repertoires of some 610 subjects by immunosequencing and related them to cytomegalovirus serostatus. A separate validation cohort of about 110 different subjects was used in addition to the approximately 700-subject first cohort. The study combined high-throughput TCR immunosequencing, statistical association of individual TCRs with disease status, and machine learning to predict cytomegalovirus infection status. To study patterns of TCR occurrence, a later analysis re-analyzed previously published TCR beta repertoires from several hundred donors and added high-resolution HLA genotyping. The later analysis used no new phenotypic data to find candidate immune exposures, relying instead on TCR beta sequences and their occurrence across donors. To decide whether each TCR beta V gene segment behaved as functional or pseudogenic, an earlier analysis of nearly 600 of the donors relied on high-throughput TCR beta sequencing. Donor age, sex, ethnicity and CMV serostatus were compiled together with the repertoire data. A later genetic analysis took genome-wide SNP genotypes for about three fifths of the 666 donors and used that subset as a discovery cohort. Every repertoire in the discovery cohort had been generated on one and the same sequencing platform. HLA typing covered class I and class II loci at four-digit resolution. The number of donors typed differed by locus, with roughly 629-640 for A, B, C, DRB1 and DQB1, around 500 for DQA1, over 600 for DPA1, and over 400 for DPB1. Five DR-DQ haplotypes were handled as single units for association and clustering, since linkage in the cohort was strong. On average, roughly 240,000 unique TCR beta nucleotide sequences were sequenced per donor among more than 350 genotyped donors of the cohort, with around 19% of those sequences being non-productive. General findings and caveats noted by the study authors: Correlated functional status among segregating V segments might reflect linkage disequilibrium, but an unknown experimental factor could not be ruled out. A later analysis found that most CMV-associated TCR beta chains appeared HLA-restricted, with HLA associations seemingly driven largely by CMV exposure. A further reported finding was that TCR beta sequences accurately predicted the HLA-A and HLA-B alleles for most subjects in the first cohort. In the study, approximately 160 TCR beta chains were listed as associated with cytomegalovirus. In a later analysis, HLA-associated TCR beta chains were found to be more clonally expanded and to have lower generation probabilities than equally common non-associated chains. Because some donors lacked HLA typing at each locus, the association tests relied only on the typed subset. Some IMGT-functional V segments, including TRBV6-2 and TRBV6-3, could not be distinguished by the 87-base-pair reads and were therefore excluded. In a later analysis, the rate of TCR association differed among HLA loci, with DRB1 alleles having the most associated TCRs and HLA-C alleles having the fewest. The earlier analysis of some 560 of the donors excluded roughly 17 rarely observed V segments, including chromosome 9 orphons, because counts were too low. In both the original and validation cohorts, the classifier was reported to diagnose cytomegalovirus status with high specificity and sensitivity. In vitro tests confirmed that three of the cytomegalovirus-associated TCR beta chains recognize cytomegalovirus antigens. In an earlier analysis of fewer than 700 of the donors, most TCR beta V segments appeared in productive rearrangements about 87% or about 30% of the time, broadly matching IMGT annotations. Specific HLA alleles were associated with over 15,000 TCR beta sequences at a false discovery rate of 0.05 in a later analysis. V-gene and J-gene trimming of TCR beta chains was associated with a missense DCLRE1C variant in a later genetic analysis, and the association was replicated in an independent cohort. In this cohort, only TCR beta chains were sequenced, and detectable features were limited by the absence of alpha or paired-chain data. It was suggested by the authors that the approach could potentially be generalized to other disease states and immunological phenotypes. The sequencing pipeline was judged likely to have produced a cluster of highly shared sequence variants as a technical artifact. Presence/absence analyses assumed roughly uniform sequencing depth across donors, an assumption that may not hold. According to a later analysis, parvovirus B19, influenza, CMV and Epstein-Barr virus appeared linked to several top co-occurrence clusters. Across donors, most TCR sequences were observed very rarely, whereas some public TCRs were present in many individuals. A later genetic analysis reported fewer N-insertions in productive TCRs among donors in an Asian-associated ancestry cluster than the roughly 620-donor mean. Strong co-occurrence of HLA alleles, especially DR and DQ, made assigning TCR associations to individual alleles difficult. The only immune exposure information available for the cohort was CMV serostatus.

In total, more than 500 healthy bone marrow donors made up the cohort. Cohort members were all nominally healthy when sampled, although unrecorded immune exposures were likely present. The donor was CMV seropositive and belonged to the group of around 300 seropositive cohort members. A peripheral blood sample was provided by each donor, and peripheral blood mononuclear cells were used for TCR beta sequencing. The Qiagen DNeasy Blood Extraction Kit was used to extract genomic DNA from the blood cell samples. Libraries came from the immunoSEQ multiplex PCR assay. The multiplex PCR relied on a mix of 60 forward primers for TCR Vbeta segments and 13 reverse primers for TCR Jbeta segments. The CDR3 region of rearranged TCR beta genes was amplified from genomic DNA by a multiplex PCR assay. The amplified TCR beta libraries were sequenced on the Illumina HiSeq System as 87-base-pair reads. Under the source paper's analysis protocol: A later analysis counted about 76 million unique TCR beta chains across the 600 to 850 repertoires, and approximately 11 million of these chains were shared by at least two donors. Raw reads were error-corrected and collapsed into unique sequences with a nearest-neighbor algorithm that merged closely related sequences to remove PCR and sequencing errors. To assign V, D and J gene segments, CDR3 sequences were aligned to IMGT reference sequences. For a sequence to be retained, a match of at least six nucleotides was required to both a V gene segment and a J gene segment. Rearrangements were classified as productive when the CDR3 lacked stop codons and remained in frame with V and J, and all other rearrangements were classified as non-productive. CDR3 was defined by IMGT convention, running from the second conserved V-encoded cysteine to the conserved J-encoded phenylalanine. In an earlier analysis of more than 550 of the donors, sequences lacking an unambiguous match to a single V gene segment were excluded. An earlier analysis of several hundred of the donors called V segments functional above 56.7% productive rearrangements and segregating when the between-donor standard deviation exceeded 5%. To diagnose cytomegalovirus status from the catalog of TCR beta chain sequences, a statistical classification framework was built. In a later analysis, TCR nucleotide sequences were compared against IMGT/GENE-DB human TR gene sequences so that V and J genes could be assigned. The TCRdist pipeline was used in a later analysis to assign CDR3 sequences and most-parsimonious VDJ recombination scenarios. In a later analysis, every TCR beta chain was defined by the combination of its CDR3 amino acid sequence and its V-gene family, and reads without a unique V-gene family were dropped. As a way to deal with suspected cross-contamination and a sequencing artifact, a later analysis dropped approximately 590 nucleotide sequences that were highly shared and had low generation probability. In a later analysis, a clonal expansion index for each public chain was calculated from normalized within-repertoire ranks of inferred template counts. Generation probabilities in a later analysis came from a VDJ recombination model fitted to out-of-frame rearrangements, and those results were checked against IGoR. In a later analysis, TCR-TCR, TCR-HLA and TCR-CMV co-occurrence was scored with hypergeometric tests, and a repertoire-size bias correction was applied to TCR pairs. In a later analysis, false discovery rates were estimated by permuting HLA or CMV assignments 20 times. In a later analysis, co-occurring TCRs were grouped with DBSCAN, and TCRdist sequence similarity was added when clustering was performed within HLA-allele-positive subsets. Repertoires with fewer than 30,000 or more than 120,000 public chains were left out of co-occurrence clustering, as were five repertoires with anomalous nucleotide sharing. The table was pulled from immuneACCESS by TCRdb, which kept in-frame rearrangements only. Such tables lose some clones; where checked, under half of the loss comes from unresolved V genes, and the rest has no known cause. D and trimming come from the DNA, and the V and J calls and clone size come from that table. This sample has roughly 68,000 clones in its table, and under 80% of those were observed once. The ten largest clones represent around 5.1% of the sample.

The germline V gene (reference sequence) provides CDR1 MNHEY and CDR2 SMNVEV. A distance of 15 bases separates the germline ends of V and J, which lose 5 bases and 8 bases respectively. The CDR3, cysteine through phenylalanine, is 14 amino acids long. The entry retains the CDR3 DNA only, 42 bases that are in frame from base 1. Details on this clone: What antigen it recognizes has not been identified. Base qualities are missing; no much larger clone stands one base away.

This TCR came from a male donor in good health and CMV-seropositive. The chain is encoded by TRBV27 joined to TRBJ1-4, with TRBD1 as a weak D call on 6 bases. Sequenced input: PBMCs. CDR3 loop: CASSASPTGEKLFF. The nucleotide sequence reads TGTGCCAGCAGTGCCTCCCCAACAGGGGAAAAACTGTTTTTT.